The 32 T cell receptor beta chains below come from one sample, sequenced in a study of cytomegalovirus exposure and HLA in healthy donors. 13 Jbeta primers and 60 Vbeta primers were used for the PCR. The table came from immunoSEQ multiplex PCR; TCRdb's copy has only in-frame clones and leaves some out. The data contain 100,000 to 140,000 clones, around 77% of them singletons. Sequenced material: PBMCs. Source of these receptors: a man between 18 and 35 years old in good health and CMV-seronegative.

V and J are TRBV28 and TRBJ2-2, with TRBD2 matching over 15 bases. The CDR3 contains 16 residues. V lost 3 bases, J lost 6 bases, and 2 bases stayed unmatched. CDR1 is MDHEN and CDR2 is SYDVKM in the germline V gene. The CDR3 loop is CASSLWTSGGAGELFF. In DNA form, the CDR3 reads TGTGCCAGCAGTTTGTGGACTAGCGGGGGGGCCGGGGAGCTGTTTTTT.

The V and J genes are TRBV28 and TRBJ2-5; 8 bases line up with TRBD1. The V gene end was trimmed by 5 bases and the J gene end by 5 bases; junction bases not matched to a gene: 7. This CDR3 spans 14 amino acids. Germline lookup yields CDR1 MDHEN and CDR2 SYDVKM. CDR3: CASSPPTGVETQYF. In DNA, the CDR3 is TGTGCCAGCAGTCCCCCGACAGGGGTTGAGACCCAGTACTTC.

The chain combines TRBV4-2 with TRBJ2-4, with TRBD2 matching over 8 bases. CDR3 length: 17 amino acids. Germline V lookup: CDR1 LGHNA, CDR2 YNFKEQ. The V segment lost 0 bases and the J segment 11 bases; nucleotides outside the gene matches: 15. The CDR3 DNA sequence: TGTGCCAGCAGCCAAGAGGGGCCAGCGGGGGCCCGTAGGGTTCAGTACTTC. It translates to CASSQEGPAGARRVQYF.

The CDR3 DNA is TGTGCCAGCAGCGCGACAGGGTTAGGAGGCTCTGGGGCCAACGTCCTGACTTTC. Protein product: CASSATGLGGSGANVLTF. The chain links TRBV9 to TRBJ2-6, with 7 nucleotides matching TRBD1. V lost 3 bases to trimming and J lost 0 bases; unmatched junction nucleotides: 9. Per germline, CDR1 SGDLS and CDR2 YYNGEE. The CDR3 is 18 residues long. The full variable domain, with the rest looked up from reference TRBV9 and TRBJ2-6, is DSGVTQTPKHLITATGQRVTLRCSPRSGDLSVYWYQQSLDQGLQFLIQYYNGEERAKGNILERFSAQQFPDLHSELNLSSLELGDSALYFCASSATGLGGSGANVLTFGAGSRLTVL.

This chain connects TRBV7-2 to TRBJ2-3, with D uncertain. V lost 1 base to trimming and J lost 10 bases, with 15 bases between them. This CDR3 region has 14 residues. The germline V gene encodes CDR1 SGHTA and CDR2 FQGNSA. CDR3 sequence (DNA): TGTGCCAGCAGCTTAGACGGGTTTATTCGGTCGCAGTATTTT. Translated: CASSLDGFIRSQYF.

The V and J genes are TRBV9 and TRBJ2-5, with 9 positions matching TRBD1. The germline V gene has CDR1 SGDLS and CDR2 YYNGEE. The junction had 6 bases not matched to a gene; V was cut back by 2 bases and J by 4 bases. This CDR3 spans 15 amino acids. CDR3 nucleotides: TGTGCCAGCAGCGTTCGGACAGGGGCGAGAGAGACCCAGTACTTC. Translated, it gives CASSVRTGARETQYF. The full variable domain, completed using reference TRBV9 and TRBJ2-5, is DSGVTQTPKHLITATGQRVTLRCSPRSGDLSVYWYQQSLDQGLQFLIQYYNGEERAKGNILERFSAQQFPDLHSELNLSSLELGDSALYFCASSVRTGARETQYFGPGTRLLVL.

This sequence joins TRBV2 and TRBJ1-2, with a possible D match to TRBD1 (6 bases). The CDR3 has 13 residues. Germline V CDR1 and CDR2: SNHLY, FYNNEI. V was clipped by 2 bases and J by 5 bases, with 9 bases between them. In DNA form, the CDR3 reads TGTGCCAGCAGTGAACCACAGGGATATGGCTACACCTTC. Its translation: CASSEPQGYGYTF.

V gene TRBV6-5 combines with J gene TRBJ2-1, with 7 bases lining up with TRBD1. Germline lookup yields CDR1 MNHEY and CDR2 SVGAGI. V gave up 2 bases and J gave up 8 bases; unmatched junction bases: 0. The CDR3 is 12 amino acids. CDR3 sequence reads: CASSYQGDEQFF. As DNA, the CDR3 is TGTGCCAGCAGTTACCAGGGGGATGAGCAGTTCTTC.

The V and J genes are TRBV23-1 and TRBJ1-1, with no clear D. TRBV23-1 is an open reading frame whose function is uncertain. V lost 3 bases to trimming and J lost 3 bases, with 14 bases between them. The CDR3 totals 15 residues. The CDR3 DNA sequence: TGCGCCAGCAGTCACGGGGATCCCGCGTACACTGAAGCTTTCTTT. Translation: CASSHGDPAYTEAFF.

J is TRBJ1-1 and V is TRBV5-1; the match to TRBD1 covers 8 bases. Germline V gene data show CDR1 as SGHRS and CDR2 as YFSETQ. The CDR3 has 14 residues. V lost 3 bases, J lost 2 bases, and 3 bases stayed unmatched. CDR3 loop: CASSSGQANTEAFF. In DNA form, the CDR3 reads TGCGCCAGCAGCTCGGGACAGGCCAACACTGAAGCTTTCTTT.

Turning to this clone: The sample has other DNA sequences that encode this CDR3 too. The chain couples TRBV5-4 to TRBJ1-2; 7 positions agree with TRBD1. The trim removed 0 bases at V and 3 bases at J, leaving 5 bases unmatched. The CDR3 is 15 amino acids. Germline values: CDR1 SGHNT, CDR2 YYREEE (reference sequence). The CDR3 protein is CASSLAGRGDYGYTF. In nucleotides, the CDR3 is TGTGCCAGCAGCTTGGCCGGCAGGGGGGACTATGGCTACACCTTC.

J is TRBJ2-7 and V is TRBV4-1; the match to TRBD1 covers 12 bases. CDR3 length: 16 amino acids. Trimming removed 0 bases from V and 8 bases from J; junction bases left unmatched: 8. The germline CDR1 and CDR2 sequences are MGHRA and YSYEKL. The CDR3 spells CASSQDRDRGPAKQYF. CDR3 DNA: TGCGCCAGCAGCCAAGATCGGGACAGGGGGCCCGCGAAGCAGTACTTC.

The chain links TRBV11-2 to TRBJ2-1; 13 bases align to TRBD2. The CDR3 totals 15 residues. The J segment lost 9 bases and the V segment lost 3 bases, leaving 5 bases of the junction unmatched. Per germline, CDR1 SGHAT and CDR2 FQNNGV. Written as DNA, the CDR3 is TGTGCCAGCAGCTTCCGGGGACTAGCGGGAACTGAGCAGTTCTTC. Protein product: CASSFRGLAGTEQFF.

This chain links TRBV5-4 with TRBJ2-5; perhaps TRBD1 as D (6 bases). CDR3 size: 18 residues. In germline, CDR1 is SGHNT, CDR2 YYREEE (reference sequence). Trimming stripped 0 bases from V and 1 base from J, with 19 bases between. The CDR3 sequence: CASSLERVNDRIQETQYF. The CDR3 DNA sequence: TGTGCCAGCAGCTTGGAAAGAGTTAACGACAGGATCCAAGAGACCCAGTACTTC.

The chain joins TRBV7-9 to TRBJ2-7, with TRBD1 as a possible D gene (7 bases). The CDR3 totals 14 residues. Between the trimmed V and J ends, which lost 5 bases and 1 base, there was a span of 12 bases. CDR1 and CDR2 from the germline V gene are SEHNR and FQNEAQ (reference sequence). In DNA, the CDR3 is TGTGCCAGCAGCAACCAGGGGGGATCCTACGAGCAGTACTTC. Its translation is CASSNQGGSYEQYF.

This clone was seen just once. The CDR3 DNA is TGCAGCGTCCCTTTCGGGGGGGATAGTGGCTACACCTTC. It is translated as CSVPFGGDSGYTF. This chain joins TRBV29-1 and TRBJ1-2, with D maybe TRBD1 (5 bases). The CDR3 length is 13 residues. CDR1 and CDR2 from the germline V gene are SQVTM and ANQGSEA. V was cut by 6 bases and J by 7 bases, with 18 bases left in between.

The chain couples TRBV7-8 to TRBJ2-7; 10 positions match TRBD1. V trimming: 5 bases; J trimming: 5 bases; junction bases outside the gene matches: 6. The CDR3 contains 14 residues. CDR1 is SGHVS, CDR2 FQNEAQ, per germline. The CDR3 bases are TGTGCCAGCAGCGCCGGGACAGGGGTCCACGAGCAGTACTTC. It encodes CASSAGTGVHEQYF.

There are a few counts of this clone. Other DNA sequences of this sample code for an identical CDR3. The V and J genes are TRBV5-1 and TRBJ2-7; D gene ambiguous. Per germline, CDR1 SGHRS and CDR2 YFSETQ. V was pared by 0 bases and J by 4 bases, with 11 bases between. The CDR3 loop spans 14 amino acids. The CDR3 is CASSLGGISYEQYF. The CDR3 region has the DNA TGCGCCAGCAGCTTGGGAGGTATTAGTTACGAGCAGTACTTC.

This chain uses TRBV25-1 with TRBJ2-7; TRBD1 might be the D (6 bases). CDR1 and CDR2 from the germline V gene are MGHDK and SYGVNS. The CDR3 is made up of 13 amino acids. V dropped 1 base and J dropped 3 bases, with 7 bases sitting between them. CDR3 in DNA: TGTGCCAGCAGTGAATGGGGGCTCTACGAGCAGTACTTC. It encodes CASSEWGLYEQYF.

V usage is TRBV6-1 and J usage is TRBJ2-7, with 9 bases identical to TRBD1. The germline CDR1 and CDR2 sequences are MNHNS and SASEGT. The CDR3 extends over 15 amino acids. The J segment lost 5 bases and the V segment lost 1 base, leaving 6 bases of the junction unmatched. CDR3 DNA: TGTGCCAGCAGTGAAGTACAGGGGGCGAAACACGAGCAGTACTTC. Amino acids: CASSEVQGAKHEQYF.

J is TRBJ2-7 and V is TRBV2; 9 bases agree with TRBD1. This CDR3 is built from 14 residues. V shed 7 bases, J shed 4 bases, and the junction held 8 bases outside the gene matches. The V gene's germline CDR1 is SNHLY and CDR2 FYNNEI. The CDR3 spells CASTPGQGLYEQYF. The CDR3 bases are TGTGCCAGCACCCCGGGACAGGGTCTGTACGAGCAGTACTTC.

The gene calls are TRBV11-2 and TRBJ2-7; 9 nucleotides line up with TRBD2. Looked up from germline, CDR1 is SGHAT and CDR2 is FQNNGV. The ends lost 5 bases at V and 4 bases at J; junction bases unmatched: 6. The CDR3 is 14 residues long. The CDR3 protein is CASSQGTSRYEQYF. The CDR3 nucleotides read TGTGCCAGCAGCCAAGGGACTAGCAGGTACGAGCAGTACTTC.

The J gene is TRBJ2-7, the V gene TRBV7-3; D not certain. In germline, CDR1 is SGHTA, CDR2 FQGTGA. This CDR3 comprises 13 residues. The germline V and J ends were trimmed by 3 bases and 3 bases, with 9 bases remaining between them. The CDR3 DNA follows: TGTGCCAGCAGCTTCGATCCCAGCTACGAGCAGTACTTC. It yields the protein CASSFDPSYEQYF.

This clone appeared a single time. The CDR3 DNA follows: TGTGCCAGCAGACAGGGCCCCATCAGGAACAACTATGGCTACACCTTC. Encoded protein: CASRQGPIRNNYGYTF. The V call is TRBV7-8, the J call TRBJ1-2; D perhaps matches TRBD1 (6 bases). With 6 bases removed from V and 2 bases from J, the gap between germline ends came to 19 bases. Germline CDR1 reads SGHVS; CDR2 reads FQNEAQ. The CDR3 covers 16 residues.

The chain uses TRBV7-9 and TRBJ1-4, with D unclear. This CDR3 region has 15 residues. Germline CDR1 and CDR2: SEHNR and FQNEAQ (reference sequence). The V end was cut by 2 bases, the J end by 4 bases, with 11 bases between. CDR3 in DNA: TGTGCCAGCAGCTTAAATTCGGGAGATAATGAAAAACTGTTTTTT. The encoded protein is CASSLNSGDNEKLFF.

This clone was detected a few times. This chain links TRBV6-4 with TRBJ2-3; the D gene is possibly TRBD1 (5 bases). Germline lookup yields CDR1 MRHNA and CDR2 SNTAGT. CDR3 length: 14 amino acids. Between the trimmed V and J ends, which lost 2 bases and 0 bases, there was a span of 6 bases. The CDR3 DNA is TGTGCCAGCAGTGACAGGGGAAGCACAGATACGCAGTATTTT. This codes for CASSDRGSTDTQYF.

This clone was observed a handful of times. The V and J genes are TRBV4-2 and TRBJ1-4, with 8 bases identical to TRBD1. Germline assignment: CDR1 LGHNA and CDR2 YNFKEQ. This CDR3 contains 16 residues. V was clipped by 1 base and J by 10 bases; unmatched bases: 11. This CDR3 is CASSQAQDRESGKLFF. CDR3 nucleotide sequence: TGTGCCAGCAGCCAAGCCCAGGACAGGGAAAGCGGAAAACTGTTTTTT.

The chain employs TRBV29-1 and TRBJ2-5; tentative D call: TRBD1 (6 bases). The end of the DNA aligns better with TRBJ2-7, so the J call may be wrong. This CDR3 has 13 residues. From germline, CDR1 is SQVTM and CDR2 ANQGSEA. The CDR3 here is CSAASGDTYEQYF. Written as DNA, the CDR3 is TGCAGCGCTGCTTCAGGGGATACCTACGAGCAGTACTTC.

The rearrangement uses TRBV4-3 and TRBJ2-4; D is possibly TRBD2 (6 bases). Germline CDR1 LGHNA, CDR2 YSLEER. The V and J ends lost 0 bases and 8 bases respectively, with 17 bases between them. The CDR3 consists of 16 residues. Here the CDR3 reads CASSQDLSLASDIQYF. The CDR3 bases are TGCGCCAGCAGCCAAGATCTCTCCCTAGCGAGTGACATTCAGTACTTC.

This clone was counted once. The CDR3 here is CASSLGGGPNEQFF. The CDR3, as DNA: TGTGCCAGCAGCTTGGGCGGGGGCCCTAATGAGCAGTTCTTC. The rearrangement joins TRBV11-3 to TRBJ2-1, with D tentatively TRBD2 (7 bases). CDR3 length equals 14 residues. The germline V and J ends were trimmed by 3 bases and 7 bases, with 13 bases remaining between them. Germline assignment: CDR1 SGHNT and CDR2 YENEEA.

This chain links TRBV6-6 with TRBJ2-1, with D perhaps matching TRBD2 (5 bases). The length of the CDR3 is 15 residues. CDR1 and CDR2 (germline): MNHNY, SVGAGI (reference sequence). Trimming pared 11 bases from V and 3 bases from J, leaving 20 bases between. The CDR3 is CAGPGKRLGYNEQFF. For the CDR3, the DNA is TGTGCCGGACCCGGGAAACGCCTGGGCTACAATGAGCAGTTCTTC.

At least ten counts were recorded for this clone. In DNA, the CDR3 is TGTGCCAGTAGTATGAGGGTAGAGGCCTATGGCTACACCTTC. Translating it yields CASSMRVEAYGYTF. The rearrangement links TRBV19 to TRBJ1-2; no reliable D call. The CDR3 spans 14 residues. The V end was cut by 3 bases, the J end by 4 bases, with 12 bases between. Germline lookup yields CDR1 LNHDA and CDR2 SQIVND (reference sequence).